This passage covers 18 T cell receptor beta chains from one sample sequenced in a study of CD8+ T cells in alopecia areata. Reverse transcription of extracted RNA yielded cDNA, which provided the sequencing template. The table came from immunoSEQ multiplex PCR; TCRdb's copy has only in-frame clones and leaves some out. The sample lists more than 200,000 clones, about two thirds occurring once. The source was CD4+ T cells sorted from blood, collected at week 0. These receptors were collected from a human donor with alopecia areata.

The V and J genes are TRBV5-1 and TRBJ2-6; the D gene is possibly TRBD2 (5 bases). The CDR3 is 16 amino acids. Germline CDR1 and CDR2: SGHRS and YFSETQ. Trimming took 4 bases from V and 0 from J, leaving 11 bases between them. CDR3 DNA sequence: TGCGCCAGCAGCCCCGATCGGGGCTCTGGGGCCAACGTCCTGACTTTC. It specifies CASSPDRGSGANVLTF.

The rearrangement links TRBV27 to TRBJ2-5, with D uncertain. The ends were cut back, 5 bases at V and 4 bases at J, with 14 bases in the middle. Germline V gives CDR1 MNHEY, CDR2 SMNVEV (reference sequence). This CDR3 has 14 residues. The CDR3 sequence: CASSPPDRTETQYF. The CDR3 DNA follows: TGTGCCAGCAGTCCCCCTGATCGGACAGAGACCCAGTACTTC.

The CDR3 DNA reads TGCAGCGTCAGCCTCAATAACTATGGCTACACCTTC. It encodes CSVSLNNYGYTF. The chain is built from TRBV29-1 and TRBJ1-2; unclear D gene. This CDR3 is built from 12 residues. Germline CDR1 SQVTM, CDR2 ANQGSEA. Trimming took 6 bases from V and 1 from J, leaving 9 bases between them.

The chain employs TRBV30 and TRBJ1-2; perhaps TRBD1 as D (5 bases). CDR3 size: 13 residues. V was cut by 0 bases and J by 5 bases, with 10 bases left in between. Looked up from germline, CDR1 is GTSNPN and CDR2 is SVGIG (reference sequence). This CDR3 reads CAWSVGTAYGYTF. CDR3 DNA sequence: TGTGCCTGGAGTGTTGGGACGGCATATGGCTACACCTTC. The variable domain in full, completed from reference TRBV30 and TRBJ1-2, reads SQTIHQWPATLVQPVGSPLSLECTVEGTSNPNLYWYRQAAGRGLQLLFYSVGIGQISSEVPQNLSASRPQDRQFILSSKKLLLSDSGFYLCAWSVGTAYGYTFGSGTRLTVV.

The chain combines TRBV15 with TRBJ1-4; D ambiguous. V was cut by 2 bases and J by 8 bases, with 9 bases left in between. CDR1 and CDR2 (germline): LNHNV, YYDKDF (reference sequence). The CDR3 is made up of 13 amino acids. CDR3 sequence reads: CATSRRVGEKLFF. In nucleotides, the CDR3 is TGTGCCACCAGCAGACGGGTAGGCGAAAAACTGTTTTTT.

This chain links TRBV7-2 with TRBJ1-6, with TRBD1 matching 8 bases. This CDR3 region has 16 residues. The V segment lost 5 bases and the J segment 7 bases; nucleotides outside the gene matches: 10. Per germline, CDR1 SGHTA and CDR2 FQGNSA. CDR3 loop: CASSPRTGWSNSPLHF. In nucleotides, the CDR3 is TGTGCCAGCAGCCCGCGGACAGGGTGGAGCAATTCACCCCTCCACTTT.

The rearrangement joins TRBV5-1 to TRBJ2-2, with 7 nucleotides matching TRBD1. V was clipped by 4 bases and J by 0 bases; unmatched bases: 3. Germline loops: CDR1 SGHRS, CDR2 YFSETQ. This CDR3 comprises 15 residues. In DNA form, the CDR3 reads TGCGCCAGCAGCGCCGGGACAGCGAACACCGGGGAGCTGTTTTTT. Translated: CASSAGTANTGELFF. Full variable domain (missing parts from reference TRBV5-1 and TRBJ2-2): KAGVTQTPRYLIKTRGQQVTLSCSPISGHRSVSWYQQTPGQGLQFLFEYFSETQRNKGNFPGRFSGRQFSNSRSEMNVSTLELGDSALYLCASSAGTANTGELFFGEGSRLTVL.

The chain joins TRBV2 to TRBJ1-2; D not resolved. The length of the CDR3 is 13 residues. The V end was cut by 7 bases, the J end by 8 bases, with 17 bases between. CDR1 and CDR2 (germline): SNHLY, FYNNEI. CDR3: CASTLWGERGYTF. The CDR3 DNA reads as TGTGCCAGCACCCTCTGGGGTGAGAGGGGCTACACCTTC.

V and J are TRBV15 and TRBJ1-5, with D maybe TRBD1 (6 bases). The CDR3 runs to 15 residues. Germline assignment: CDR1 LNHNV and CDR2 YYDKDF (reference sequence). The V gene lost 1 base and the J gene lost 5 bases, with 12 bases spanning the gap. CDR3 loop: CATSRGGGADQPQHF. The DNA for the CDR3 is TGTGCCACCAGCAGAGGAGGGGGGGCAGATCAGCCCCAGCATTTT.

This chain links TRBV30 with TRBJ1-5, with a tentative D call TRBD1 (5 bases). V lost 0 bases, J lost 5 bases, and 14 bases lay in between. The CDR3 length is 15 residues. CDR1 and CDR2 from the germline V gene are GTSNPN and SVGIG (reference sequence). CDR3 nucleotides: TGTGCCTGGAGTGTACTCCAGGGAAGGGATCAGCCCCAGCATTTT. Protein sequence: CAWSVLQGRDQPQHF.

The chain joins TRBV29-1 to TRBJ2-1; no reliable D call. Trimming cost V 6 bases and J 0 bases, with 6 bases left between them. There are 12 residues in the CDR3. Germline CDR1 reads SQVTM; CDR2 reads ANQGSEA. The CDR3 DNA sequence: TGCAGCGTAAAAAGCTCCTACAATGAGCAGTTCTTC. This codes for CSVKSSYNEQFF.

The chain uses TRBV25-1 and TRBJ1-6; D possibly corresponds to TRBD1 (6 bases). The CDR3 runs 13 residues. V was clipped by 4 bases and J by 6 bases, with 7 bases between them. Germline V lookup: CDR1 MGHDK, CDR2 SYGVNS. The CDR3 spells CASSGQVNSPLHF. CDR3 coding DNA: TGTGCCAGCAGTGGACAGGTTAATTCACCCCTCCACTTT. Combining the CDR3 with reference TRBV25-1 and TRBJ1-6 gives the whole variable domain EADIYQTPRYLVIGTGKKITLECSQTMGHDKMYWYQQDPGMELHLIHYSYGVNSTEKGDLSSESTVSRIRTEHFPLTLESARPSHTSQYLCASSGQVNSPLHFGNGTRLTVT.

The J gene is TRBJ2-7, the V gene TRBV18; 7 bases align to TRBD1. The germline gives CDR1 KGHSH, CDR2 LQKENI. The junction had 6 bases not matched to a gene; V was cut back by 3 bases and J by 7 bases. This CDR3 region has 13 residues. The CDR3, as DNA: TGTGCCAGCTCACCGAAGACAGGGCAGGAGCAGTACTTC. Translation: CASSPKTGQEQYF.

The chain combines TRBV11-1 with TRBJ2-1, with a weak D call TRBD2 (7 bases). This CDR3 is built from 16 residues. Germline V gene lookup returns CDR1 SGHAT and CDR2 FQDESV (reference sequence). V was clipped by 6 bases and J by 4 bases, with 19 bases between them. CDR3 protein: CASSPRRGAFYNEQFF. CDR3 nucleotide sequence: TGTGCCAGCAGTCCAAGACGGGGGGCCTTTTACAATGAGCAGTTCTTC. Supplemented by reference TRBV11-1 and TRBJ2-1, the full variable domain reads EAEVAQSPRYKITEKSQAVAFWCDPISGHATLYWYRQILGQGPELLVQFQDESVVDDSQLPKDRFSAERLKGVDSTLKIQPAELGDSAMYLCASSPRRGAFYNEQFFGPGTRLTVL.

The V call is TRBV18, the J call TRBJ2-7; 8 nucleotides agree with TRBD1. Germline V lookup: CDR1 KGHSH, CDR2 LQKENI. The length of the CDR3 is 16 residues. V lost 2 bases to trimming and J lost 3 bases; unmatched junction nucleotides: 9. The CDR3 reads CASSPISGTGFYEQYF. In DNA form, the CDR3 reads TGTGCCAGCTCACCAATTTCCGGGACAGGTTTCTACGAGCAGTACTTC. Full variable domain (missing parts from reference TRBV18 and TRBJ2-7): NAGVMQNPRHLVRRRGQEARLRCSPMKGHSHVYWYRQLPEEGLKFMVYLQKENIIDESGMPKERFSAEFPKEGPSILRIQQVVRGDSAAYFCASSPISGTGFYEQYFGPGTRLTVT.

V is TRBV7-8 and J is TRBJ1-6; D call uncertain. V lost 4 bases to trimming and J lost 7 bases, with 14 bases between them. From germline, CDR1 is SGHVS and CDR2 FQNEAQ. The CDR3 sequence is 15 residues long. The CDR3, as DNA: TGTGCCAGCAGCTCCCGACCTAGTAACAATTCACCCCTCCACTTT. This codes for CASSSRPSNNSPLHF.

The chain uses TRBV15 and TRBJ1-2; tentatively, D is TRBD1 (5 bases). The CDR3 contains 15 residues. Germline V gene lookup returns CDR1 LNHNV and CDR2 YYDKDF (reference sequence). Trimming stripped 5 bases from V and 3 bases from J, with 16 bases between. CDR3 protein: CATSSISGTHYGYTF. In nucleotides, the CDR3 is TGTGCCACCAGCTCAATATCCGGGACTCACTATGGCTACACCTTC.

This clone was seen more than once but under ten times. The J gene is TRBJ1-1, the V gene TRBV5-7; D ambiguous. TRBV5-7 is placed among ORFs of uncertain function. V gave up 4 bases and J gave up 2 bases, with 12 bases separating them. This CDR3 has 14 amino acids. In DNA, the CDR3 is TGTGCCAGCAGCCTCAAACTGGGAAACACTGAAGCTTTCTTT. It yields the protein CASSLKLGNTEAFF.